The 24 T cell receptor beta chains below were found in one sample sequenced in a study of T-cell memory formation after mild COVID-19. TCRdb re-called the 5' RACE reads with MiXCR, one entry per CDR3 protein. This table holds roughly 35,000 distinct CDR3 sequences, under 8% found once. The specimen sequenced was PBMCs or a T cell subset sorted from them (not recorded which). The source of these receptors is a man younger than 35 who had mild COVID-19 (a few samples of this study predate the infection). Cell type and time point are not known.

This clonotype occurred many times. The rearrangement uses TRBV29-1 and TRBJ2-1, with D perhaps matching TRBD2 (6 bases). Trimming stripped 3 bases from V and 8 bases from J, with 11 bases between. The CDR3 is made up of 12 amino acids. The germline gives CDR1 SQVTM, CDR2 ANQGSEA. For the CDR3, the DNA is TGCAGCGTTGAGGAGAGGGACTATGAGCAGTTCTTC. This encodes CSVEERDYEQFF.

This clonotype appeared many times. V usage is TRBV7-3 and J usage is TRBJ2-1; tentatively, D is TRBD1 or TRBD2 (5 bases each). Trimming pared 2 bases from V and 7 bases from J, leaving 15 bases between. The CDR3 runs 15 residues. Germline loops: CDR1 SGHTA, CDR2 FQGTGA. The CDR3 protein is CASSLRDGPGNEQFF. The CDR3 coding sequence is TGTGCCAGCAGCTTACGGGACGGCCCCGGGAATGAGCAGTTCTTC.

There are many counts of this clonotype. The J gene is TRBJ1-6, the V gene TRBV5-4, with 7 bases that match TRBD1. Germline V lookup: CDR1 SGHNT, CDR2 YYREEE (reference sequence). The ends lost 0 bases at V and 4 bases at J; junction bases unmatched: 1. The CDR3 has 15 amino acids. The CDR3 here is CASSLAGQYNSPLHF. In nucleotides, the CDR3 is TGTGCCAGCAGCTTGGCGGGACAGTATAATTCACCCCTCCACTTT.

This clonotype has a count of ten or more. This chain uses TRBV7-2 with TRBJ2-5; D possibly uses TRBD1 or TRBD2 (6 bases each). The CDR3 spans 14 residues. CDR1 and CDR2 from the germline V gene are SGHTA and FQGNSA. The V end lost 5 bases, the J end lost 5 bases, and 15 bases lay between the germline ends. CDR3 protein: CASSGGPTGETQYF. In DNA, the CDR3 is TGTGCCAGCAGCGGGGGGCCCACGGGGGAGACCCAGTACTTC. Using reference TRBV7-2 and TRBJ2-5 for the parts outside the CDR3, the full variable domain is GAGVSQSPSNKVTEKGKDVELRCDPISGHTALYWYRQSLGQGLEFLIYFQGNSAPDKSGLPSDRFSAERTGGSVSTLTIQRTQQEDSAVYLCASSGGPTGETQYFGPGTRLLVL.

This clonotype was counted between two and nine times. The J gene is TRBJ2-5, the V gene TRBV25-1, with TRBD1 identical over 10 bases. The V gene end was trimmed by 3 bases and the J gene end by 5 bases; junction bases not matched to a gene: 9. Germline values: CDR1 MGHDK, CDR2 SYGVNS. The length of the CDR3 is 16 residues. In DNA form, the CDR3 reads TGTGCCAGCAGTGATCTAACCGGGACAGGGGTCGAGACCCAGTACTTC. It yields the protein CASSDLTGTGVETQYF.

This clonotype occurred a few times. This chain uses TRBV19 with TRBJ1-6; 7 nucleotides match TRBD1. The CDR3 has 15 amino acids. Germline V gene lookup returns CDR1 LNHDA and CDR2 SQIVND (reference sequence). V dropped 7 bases and J dropped 4; count of bases not matched to a gene: 7. The CDR3 sequence is CASMGTEPYNSPLHF. CDR3 DNA sequence: TGTGCCAGTATGGGGACAGAGCCTTATAATTCACCCCTCCACTTT. The full variable domain, its missing parts supplied by reference TRBV19 and TRBJ1-6, is DGGITQSPKYLFRKEGQNVTLSCEQNLNHDAMYWYRQDPGQGLRLIYYSQIVNDFQKGDIAEGYSVSREKKESFPLTVTSAQKNPTAFYLCASMGTEPYNSPLHFGNGTRLTVT.

This clonotype has a count of ten or more. The chain employs TRBV7-3 and TRBJ2-6, with D perhaps matching TRBD1 or TRBD2 (5 bases each). CDR1 is SGHTA, CDR2 FQGTGA, per germline. CDR3 length: 13 residues. The V end was cut by 6 bases, the J end by 2 bases, with 5 bases between. CDR3 region: CASRGAGANVLTF. DNA for the CDR3: TGTGCCAGCAGGGGGGCTGGGGCCAACGTCCTGACTTTC.

This clonotype was detected many times. The chain combines TRBV28 with TRBJ1-2, with TRBD1 identical over 10 bases. With V trimmed by 7 bases and J by 5 bases, 7 bases remained unmatched. The CDR3 covers 14 residues. CDR1 MDHEN and CDR2 SYDVKM come from the germline V gene. The CDR3 DNA is TGTGCCAGCACCCATGGGACAGGGGAATATGGCTACACCTTC. Translating it yields CASTHGTGEYGYTF.

At least ten counts were recorded for this clonotype. The V gene is TRBV4-2, the J gene TRBJ2-5; 8 nucleotides line up with TRBD1. CDR1 is LGHNA, CDR2 YNFKEQ, per germline. The CDR3 length is 16 residues. V was clipped by 0 bases and J by 2 bases; unmatched bases: 5. The CDR3 loop reads CASSQDGQGGQETQYF. The CDR3 region has the DNA TGTGCCAGCAGCCAAGATGGACAGGGCGGACAAGAGACCCAGTACTTC.

V usage is TRBV20-1 and J usage is TRBJ2-1; D uncertain. The germline V gene has CDR1 DFQATT and CDR2 SNEGSKA (reference sequence). V lost 1 base and J lost 4, with 5 bases in between. The CDR3 is made up of 12 amino acids. CDR3 bases: TGCAGTGCTAGAGGACGTTACAATGAGCAGTTCTTC. Residues: CSARGRYNEQFF.

This clonotype has a count of ten or more. V usage is TRBV28 and J usage is TRBJ1-5, with 9 positions matching TRBD1. The junction had 7 bases not matched to a gene; V was cut back by 6 bases and J by 7 bases. Germline loops: CDR1 MDHEN, CDR2 SYDVKM. The CDR3 is 14 residues long. CDR3 in amino acids: CASRGTQGAQPQHF. The DNA for the CDR3 is TGTGCCAGCAGGGGGACACAGGGGGCCCAGCCCCAGCATTTT.

Concerning this clonotype itself: Just one base apart from a much larger clone, this may be a read error. No conserved phenylalanine or tryptophan ends this CDR3, so it is likely a read error. The chain links TRBV4-3 to TRBJ1-1; 7 positions match TRBD1. Germline CDR1 and CDR2: LGHNA and YSLEER. CDR3 length: 13 amino acids. The ends lost 4 bases at V and 8 bases at J; junction bases unmatched: 7. The CDR3 region is CASSLDREWEAFL. As DNA, the CDR3 is TGCGCCAGCAGCCTCGACAGGGAATGGGAAGCTTTCCTT.

This clonotype was observed a few times. This chain links TRBV3-1 with TRBJ2-5; perhaps TRBD2 as D (6 bases). Germline V gives CDR1 LGHDT, CDR2 YNNKEL (reference sequence). Trimming removed 3 bases from V and 5 bases from J, with 10 bases in between. The CDR3 is made up of 13 amino acids. This CDR3 reads CASSQGRRETQYF. The CDR3 coding sequence is TGTGCCAGCAGCCAGGGGAGGCGGGAGACCCAGTACTTC.

This clonotype was picked up a small number of times. V and J are TRBV12-5 and TRBJ1-2, with D perhaps TRBD1 (5 bases). V was clipped by 2 bases and J by 10 bases, with 14 bases between them. CDR3 length: 13 residues. Germline loops: CDR1 LGHNT, CDR2 FRNRAP. In nucleotides, the CDR3 is TGTGCTAGTGGTTTGCAGACCCAGGGACCCTACACCTTC. Translated, it gives CASGLQTQGPYTF.

The chain joins TRBV5-1 to TRBJ2-2, with D possibly being TRBD2 (7 bases). The CDR3 consists of 17 residues. From germline, CDR1 is SGHRS and CDR2 YFSETQ. V was trimmed by 3 bases and J by 0 bases, leaving 15 bases between them. The CDR3 DNA reads TGCGCCAGCAGCTCCAGGCTGGGGGGGCCGAACACCGGGGAGCTGTTTTTT. Protein: CASSSRLGGPNTGELFF. Using reference TRBV5-1 and TRBJ2-2 for the parts outside the CDR3, the full variable domain is KAGVTQTPRYLIKTRGQQVTLSCSPISGHRSVSWYQQTPGQGLQFLFEYFSETQRNKGNFPGRFSGRQFSNSRSEMNVSTLELGDSALYLCASSSRLGGPNTGELFFGEGSRLTVL.

This clonotype occurred many times. The CDR3 coding sequence is TGCGCCAGCAGCCAAGTGTATTACTCTGGAAACACCATATATTTT. It translates to CASSQVYYSGNTIYF. The chain employs TRBV4-1 and TRBJ1-3; no reliable D call. CDR3 size: 15 residues. Germline assignment: CDR1 MGHRA and CDR2 YSYEKL. V lost 1 base, J lost 0 bases, and 7 bases lay in between.

V gene TRBV29-1 combines with J gene TRBJ2-3; 7 bases are shared with TRBD2. The length of the CDR3 is 14 residues. Germline CDR1 and CDR2: SQVTM and ANQGSEA. The V and J ends lost 7 bases and 0 bases, in that order; junction bases with no gene match: 7. Written as DNA, the CDR3 is TGCAGCGCAAAGGGAGGGCTCAGCACAGATACGCAGTATTTT. It codes for CSAKGGLSTDTQYF.

Ten or more counts support this clonotype. The genes are TRBV7-6 and TRBJ2-3, with 8 bases that match TRBD2. CDR1 and CDR2 from the germline V gene are SGHVS and FNYEAQ. The CDR3 loop spans 16 amino acids. The ends lost 2 bases at V and 2 bases at J; junction bases unmatched: 6. The CDR3 spells CASSLLAGLYTDTQYF. The CDR3 DNA reads as TGTGCCAGCAGCTTACTAGCGGGTCTTTACACAGATACGCAGTATTTT.

V and J are TRBV6-1 and TRBJ1-5; 11 bases are a match to TRBD1. The germline V gene has CDR1 MNHNS and CDR2 SASEGT. Trimming at V came to 4 bases and at J to 7 bases, leaving 6 bases not matched to a gene. The CDR3 runs 15 residues. CDR3 sequence reads: CASSVQDRGRQPQHF. The DNA for the CDR3 is TGTGCCAGCAGTGTACAGGACAGGGGGCGGCAGCCCCAGCATTTT.

By sample share, this clonotype is medium-sized. The V gene is TRBV5-1, the J gene TRBJ2-3; maybe TRBD2 (6 bases). The CDR3 spans 16 residues. Germline V gene sequence: CDR1 SGHRS, CDR2 YFSETQ. Trimming removed 0 bases from V and 1 base from J, with 12 bases in between. CDR3 DNA: TGCGCCAGCAGCTTGGCCCTGGGCGGGGGCACAGATACGCAGTATTTT. Translated: CASSLALGGGTDTQYF.

This clonotype was counted many times. The chain recombines TRBV10-3 with TRBJ1-3; D is perhaps TRBD1 (5 bases). The CDR3 consists of 17 residues. The V gene's germline CDR1 is ENHRY and CDR2 SYGVKD. Trimming left V 2 bases short and J 0 bases short, with 14 bases between. CDR3 sequence: CAISETRGAFSGNTIYF. The CDR3 nucleotides are TGTGCCATCAGTGAGACTCGAGGGGCTTTCTCTGGAAACACCATATATTTT.

The chain recombines TRBV25-1 with TRBJ1-5; 7 positions agree with TRBD1. Trimming at V came to 3 bases and at J to 3 bases, leaving 5 bases not matched to a gene. Germline CDR1 reads MGHDK; CDR2 reads SYGVNS. The CDR3 has 15 amino acids. CDR3 sequence (DNA): TGTGCCAGCAGTGAGCAACAGGGGAACAATCAGCCCCAGCATTTT. Residues: CASSEQQGNNQPQHF. Filled out from reference TRBV25-1 and TRBJ1-5, the complete variable domain reads EADIYQTPRYLVIGTGKKITLECSQTMGHDKMYWYQQDPGMELHLIHYSYGVNSTEKGDLSSESTVSRIRTEHFPLTLESARPSHTSQYLCASSEQQGNNQPQHFGDGTRLSIL.

This clonotype was recorded many times. V and J are TRBV11-2 and TRBJ2-3; D perhaps matches TRBD2 (6 bases). V dropped 3 bases and J dropped 0 bases, with 10 bases sitting between them. The germline gives CDR1 SGHAT, CDR2 FQNNGV. There are 15 residues in the CDR3. For the CDR3, the DNA is TGTGCCAGCAGCTTGAGCGGGCTAAGCACAGATACGCAGTATTTT. Translation gives CASSLSGLSTDTQYF.

This clonotype showed up many times. The V gene is TRBV5-6, the J gene TRBJ2-1, with 8 bases aligning to TRBD1. Trimming at V came to 1 base and at J to 6 bases, leaving 3 bases not matched to a gene. The length of the CDR3 is 14 residues. Germline-derived CDR1 and CDR2 are SGHDT and YYEEEE. The CDR3 sequence: CASSLRTGFNEQFF. The DNA for the CDR3 is TGTGCCAGCAGCTTGCGGACAGGGTTCAATGAGCAGTTCTTC.